The sequence of this T cell receptor beta chain was determined in a study of blood T cells in healthy people across ages. General observations from the study: Higher diversity and more naive CD4+ cells were features of long-lived donors, compared to aged donors.

In its sample, this clonotype was seen a few times. Its specificity is not known. The CDR3 extends over 15 amino acids. Germline loops: CDR1 DFQATT, CDR2 SNEGSKA (reference sequence). V lost 1 base, J lost 3 bases, and 14 bases lay in between. A second PCR of 7 to 11 cycles used a sample-barcoded 5' primer and a J-beta primer mix. From the 5' RACE reads, TCRdb called clonotypes with MiXCR, one entry per CDR3 protein. The table has more than 1.4 million distinct CDR3 sequences, 35% to 45% seen once. The V and J genes are TRBV20-1 and TRBJ2-3; D is perhaps TRBD2 (6 bases). Sequencing was carried out using blood. The TCR sequence derives from a woman younger than 35 in good health. The chain's CDR3 is CSARGTTFRTDTQYF. In nucleotides, the CDR3 is TGCAGTGCTAGAGGGACTACGTTTAGGACAGATACGCAGTATTTT.